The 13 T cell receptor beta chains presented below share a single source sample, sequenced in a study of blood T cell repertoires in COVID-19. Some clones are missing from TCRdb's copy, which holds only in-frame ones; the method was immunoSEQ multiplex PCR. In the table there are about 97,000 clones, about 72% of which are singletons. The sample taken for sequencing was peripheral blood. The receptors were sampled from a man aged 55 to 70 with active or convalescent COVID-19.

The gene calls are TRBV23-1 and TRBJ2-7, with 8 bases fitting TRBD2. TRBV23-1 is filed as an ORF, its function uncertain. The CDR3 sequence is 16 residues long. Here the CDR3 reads CATSHPKTSEEHEQYV. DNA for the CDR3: TGCGCCACCAGTCATCCGAAGACTAGCGAGGAACACGAGCAGTACGTC.

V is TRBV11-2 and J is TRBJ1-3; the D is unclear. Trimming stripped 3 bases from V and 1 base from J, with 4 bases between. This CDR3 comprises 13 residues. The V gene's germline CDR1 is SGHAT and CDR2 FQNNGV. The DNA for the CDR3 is TGTGCCAGCAGCTTCCCTTCTGGAAACACCATATATTTT. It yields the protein CASSFPSGNTIYF.

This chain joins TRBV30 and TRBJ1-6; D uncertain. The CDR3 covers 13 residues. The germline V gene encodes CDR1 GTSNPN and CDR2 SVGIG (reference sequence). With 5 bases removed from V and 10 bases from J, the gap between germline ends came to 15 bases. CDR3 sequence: CAWGREERSPLHF. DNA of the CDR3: TGTGCCTGGGGCCGGGAAGAGAGATCACCCCTCCACTTT.

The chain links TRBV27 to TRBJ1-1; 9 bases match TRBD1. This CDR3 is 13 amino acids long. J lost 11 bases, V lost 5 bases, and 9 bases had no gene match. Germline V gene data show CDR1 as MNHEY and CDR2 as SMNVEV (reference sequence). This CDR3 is CASSLTGGGSAFF. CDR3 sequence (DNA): TGTGCCAGCAGTCTTACAGGGGGCGGCAGCGCTTTCTTT.

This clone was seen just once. The CDR3 coding sequence is TGTGCCAGTAGCTCCGGGACAGGGTTTGTAAGGAACACCATATATTTT. Its translation: CASSSGTGFVRNTIYF. The rearrangement uses TRBV19 and TRBJ1-3; 9 bases map to TRBD1. V gave up 6 bases and J gave up 7 bases; unmatched junction bases: 13. In germline, CDR1 is LNHDA, CDR2 SQIVND (reference sequence). The CDR3 extends over 16 amino acids.

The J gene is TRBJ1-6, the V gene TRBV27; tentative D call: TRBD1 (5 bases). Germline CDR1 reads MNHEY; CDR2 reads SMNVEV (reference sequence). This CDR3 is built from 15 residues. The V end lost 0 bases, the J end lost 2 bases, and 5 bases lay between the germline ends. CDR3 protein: CASSLSGPYNSPLHF. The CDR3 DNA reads TGTGCCAGCAGTTTATCGGGGCCCTATAATTCACCCCTCCACTTT.

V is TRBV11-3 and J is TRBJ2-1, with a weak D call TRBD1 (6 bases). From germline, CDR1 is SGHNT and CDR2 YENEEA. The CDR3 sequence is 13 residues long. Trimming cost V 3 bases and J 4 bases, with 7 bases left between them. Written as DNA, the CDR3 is TGTGCCAGCAGCTTGGACAGATACAATGAGCAGTTCTTC. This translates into CASSLDRYNEQFF.

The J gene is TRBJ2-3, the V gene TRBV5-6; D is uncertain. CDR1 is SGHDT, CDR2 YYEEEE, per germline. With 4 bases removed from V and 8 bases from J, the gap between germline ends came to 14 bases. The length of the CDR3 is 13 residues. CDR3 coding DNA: TGTGCCAGCAGCGTTAAAGGAGTCGGTACGCAGTATTTT. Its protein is CASSVKGVGTQYF.

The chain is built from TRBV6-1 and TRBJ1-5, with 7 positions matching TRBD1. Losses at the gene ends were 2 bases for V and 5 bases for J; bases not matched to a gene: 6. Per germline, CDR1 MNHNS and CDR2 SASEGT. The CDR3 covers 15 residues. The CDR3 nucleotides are TGTGCCAGCAGTGAAAGAGGGACAGCCGATCAGCCCCAGCATTTT. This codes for CASSERGTADQPQHF.

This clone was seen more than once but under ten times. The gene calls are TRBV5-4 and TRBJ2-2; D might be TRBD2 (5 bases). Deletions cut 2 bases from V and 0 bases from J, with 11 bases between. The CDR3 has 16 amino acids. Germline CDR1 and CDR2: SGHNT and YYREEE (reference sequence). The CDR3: CASSFPEGANTGELFF. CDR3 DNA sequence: TGTGCCAGCAGCTTTCCCGAGGGCGCGAACACCGGGGAGCTGTTTTTT. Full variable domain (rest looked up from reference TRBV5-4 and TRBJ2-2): ETGVTQSPTHLIKTRGQQVTLRCSSQSGHNTVSWYQQALGQGPQFIFQYYREEENGRGNFPPRFSGLQFPNYSSELNVNALELDDSALYLCASSFPEGANTGELFFGEGSRLTVL.

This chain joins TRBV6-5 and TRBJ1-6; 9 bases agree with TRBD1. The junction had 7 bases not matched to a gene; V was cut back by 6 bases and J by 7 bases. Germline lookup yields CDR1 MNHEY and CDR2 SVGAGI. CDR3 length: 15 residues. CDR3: CASSIGTGRNSPLHF. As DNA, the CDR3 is TGTGCCAGCAGCATCGGGACAGGGAGGAATTCACCCCTCCACTTT.

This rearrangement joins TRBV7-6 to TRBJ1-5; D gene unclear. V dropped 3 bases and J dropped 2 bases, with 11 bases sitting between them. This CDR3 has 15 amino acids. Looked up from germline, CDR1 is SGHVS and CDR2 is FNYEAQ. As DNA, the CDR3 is TGTGCCAGCAGCTTGTGCCAGGCCGGCAATCAGCCCCAGCATTTT. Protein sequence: CASSLCQAGNQPQHF.

This CDR3 reads CSVSQVPSANYGYTF. The CDR3 DNA reads TGCAGCGTCAGTCAGGTACCCTCCGCTAACTATGGCTACACCTTC. This chain joins TRBV29-1 and TRBJ1-2, with D unclear. V was clipped by 6 bases and J by 0 bases, with 17 bases between them. The CDR3 has 15 residues. Germline CDR1 and CDR2: SQVTM and ANQGSEA.